These 31 T cell receptor beta chains were sequenced from one sample in a study of CD8 T cells in Susac syndrome. With random hexamers, roughly 0.45 to 1 ug RNA was reverse transcribed. TCRdb reprocessed the immunoSEQ multiplex PCR reads with MiXCR, giving one entry per CDR3 protein. The profile shows around 120,000 distinct CDR3 sequences, roughly 94% of them singletons. Sequencing was performed on CD4+ T cells from PBMCs. Receptor source: a human donor with multiple sclerosis.

The chain recombines TRBV30 with TRBJ1-3; D is ambiguous. Germline V gives CDR1 GTSNPN, CDR2 SVGIG (reference sequence). With 2 bases removed from V and 10 bases from J, the gap between germline ends came to 9 bases. This CDR3 comprises 11 residues. CDR3 loop: CAWSLRETIYF. CDR3 nucleotide sequence: TGTGCCTGGAGTCTTCGGGAAACCATATATTTT.

V is TRBV20-1 and J is TRBJ2-5; D tentatively fits TRBD1 or TRBD2 (5 bases each). From germline, CDR1 is DFQATT and CDR2 SNEGSKA (reference sequence). The CDR3 loop spans 15 amino acids. V lost 6 bases and J lost 4, with 21 bases in between. The CDR3 region is CSAAGDGPFGETQYF. The CDR3 DNA sequence: TGCAGTGCAGCCGGGGACGGACCTTTTGGAGAGACCCAGTACTTC.

The chain recombines TRBV19 with TRBJ1-5; tentative D call: TRBD1 (5 bases). V lost 4 bases, J lost 2 bases, and 18 bases lay in between. The CDR3 length is 17 residues. CDR1 and CDR2 from the germline V gene are LNHDA and SQIVND (reference sequence). The CDR3 coding sequence is TGTGCCAGTAGTACCCGGGGGTCCTCGAGGGGCAATCAGCCCCAGCATTTT. It encodes CASSTRGSSRGNQPQHF.

In this sample, this clonotype turned up once. The chain has TRBV13 and TRBJ1-5, with D uncertain. The V end lost 3 bases, the J end lost 4 bases, and 10 bases lay between the germline ends. Looked up from germline, CDR1 is PRHDT and CDR2 is FYEKMQ (reference sequence). The CDR3 is 14 residues long. CDR3 sequence: CASSFLGVNQPQHF. The DNA of the CDR3 is TGTGCCAGCAGCTTCCTTGGGGTAAATCAGCCCCAGCATTTT.

Details on this clonotype: The junction and the germline gene differ at one end; a read error may be behind it. This CDR3 is CASSYKAVLDF. The CDR3 region has the DNA TGTGCCAGCAGTTACAAGGCGGTTCTGGACTTC. This chain joins TRBV6-6 and TRBJ2-5; no clear D gene. The CDR3 runs 11 residues. Germline V gene data show CDR1 as MNHNY and CDR2 as SVGAGI (reference sequence).

This chain uses TRBV9 with TRBJ2-1; TRBD2 matches 10 bases. The CDR3 spans 16 residues. After removal of 0 bases from V and 4 bases from J, the junction contained 4 bases not matched to a gene. CDR1 is SGDLS, CDR2 YYNGEE, per germline. The CDR3 DNA reads TGTGCCAGCAGCGTAGGGGGTAGCGGGGGGTACAATGAGCAGTTCTTC. The encoded protein is CASSVGGSGGYNEQFF.

The rearrangement joins TRBV5-1 to TRBJ2-7; 8 nucleotides align to TRBD1. The J segment lost 3 bases and the V segment lost 4 bases, leaving 3 bases of the junction unmatched. The CDR3 sequence is 13 residues long. Germline values: CDR1 SGHRS, CDR2 YFSETQ. The CDR3 nucleotides are TGCGCCAGCAGCGTGGGACAGGTCTACGAGCAGTACTTC. This codes for CASSVGQVYEQYF.

This chain's CDR3 is CASSPGRINQPQHF. The CDR3 region has the DNA TGTGCCAGCAGTCCCGGACGGATCAATCAGCCCCAGCATTTT. The rearrangement joins TRBV12-3 or TRBV12-4 to TRBJ1-5, with D uncertain. The ends were cut back, 5 bases at V and 3 bases at J, with 11 bases in the middle. This CDR3 is 14 amino acids long.

The rearrangement joins TRBV23-1 to TRBJ1-2; D is undetermined. TRBV23-1 is classed as an ORF, of uncertain function. The CDR3 runs 15 residues. V lost 4 bases and J lost 0, with 12 bases in between. The CDR3 DNA reads as TGCGCCAGCAGTCGACCGGACGTAGCTAACTATGGCTACACCTTC. It codes for CASSRPDVANYGYTF.

This clonotype was seen once. This chain connects TRBV6-5 to TRBJ1-2, with D possibly being TRBD1 (6 bases). The CDR3 contains 13 residues. CDR1 is MNHEY, CDR2 SVGAGI, per germline. With 6 bases removed from V and 6 bases from J, the gap between germline ends came to 14 bases. CDR3 DNA sequence: TGTGCCAGCAGCCAGGGGCAGGCTCATGGCTACACCTTC. This encodes CASSQGQAHGYTF.

CDR3 sequence (DNA): TGTGCCAGCAGCAGGGAACAGGGAGGGGCCTACAATGAGCAGTTCTTC. Its protein product is CASSREQGGAYNEQFF. The chain joins TRBV5-4 to TRBJ2-1, with a tentative D call TRBD2 (7 bases). V dropped 4 bases and J dropped 2 bases, with 16 bases sitting between them. CDR3 size: 16 residues. In germline, CDR1 is SGHNT, CDR2 YYREEE (reference sequence).

The chain couples TRBV7-2 to TRBJ1-2; 7 bases map to TRBD1. V gave up 6 bases and J gave up 4 bases; unmatched junction bases: 14. Germline lookup yields CDR1 SGHTA and CDR2 FQGNSA. The CDR3 has 16 residues. CDR3 DNA: TGTGCCAGCAGTTTAACCGGGACAGCAGGAGGCTATGGCTACACCTTC. Its protein is CASSLTGTAGGYGYTF.

The V call is TRBV19, the J call TRBJ1-4, with D uncertain. Germline-derived CDR1 and CDR2 are LNHDA and SQIVND (reference sequence). CDR3 length: 14 residues. Trimming took 1 base from V and 1 from J, leaving 4 bases between them. In DNA, the CDR3 is TGTGCCAGTAGTATAGTCGGAACTAATGAAAAACTGTTTTTT. It specifies CASSIVGTNEKLFF.

The gene calls are TRBV5-4 and TRBJ2-1, with 7 bases that match TRBD2. Looked up from germline, CDR1 is SGHNT and CDR2 is YYREEE (reference sequence). This CDR3 spans 15 amino acids. The trim removed 4 bases at V and 7 bases at J, leaving 11 bases unmatched. Here the CDR3 reads CASSPASGNGNEQFF. In DNA, the CDR3 is TGTGCCAGCAGCCCGGCTAGCGGAAACGGGAATGAGCAGTTCTTC.

The V and J genes are TRBV3-1 and TRBJ2-1; D ambiguous. The CDR3 totals 13 residues. Germline V gives CDR1 LGHDT, CDR2 YNNKEL (reference sequence). Trimming removed 3 bases from V and 6 bases from J, with 9 bases in between. The CDR3 nucleotides are TGTGCCAGCAGCCACAGAGGAACCAATGAGCAGTTCTTC. This translates into CASSHRGTNEQFF.

V is TRBV2 and J is TRBJ2-7; 13 bases line up with TRBD2. The ends lost 8 bases at V and 7 bases at J; junction bases unmatched: 8. Per germline, CDR1 SNHLY and CDR2 FYNNEI. The CDR3 totals 14 residues. This CDR3 is CASAGLAGVGEQYF. CDR3 nucleotide sequence: TGTGCCAGCGCTGGACTAGCGGGAGTAGGGGAGCAGTACTTC.

The chain uses TRBV6-5 and TRBJ2-6; D not certain. There are 15 residues in the CDR3. Germline values: CDR1 MNHEY, CDR2 SVGAGI. The V and J ends lost 5 bases and 0 bases respectively, with 8 bases between them. CDR3 DNA: TGTGCCAGCAGTCCCCAGAACTCTGGGGCCAACGTCCTGACTTTC. It yields the protein CASSPQNSGANVLTF.

The rearrangement joins TRBV7-2 to TRBJ1-1; no firm D call. Germline CDR1 reads SGHTA; CDR2 reads FQGNSA. V lost 5 bases and J lost 3, with 10 bases in between. The CDR3 is made up of 13 amino acids. The DNA for the CDR3 is TGTGCCAGCAGCCTAAACATAGACACTGAAGCTTTCTTT. Translating gives CASSLNIDTEAFF.

The V and J genes are TRBV12-3 or TRBV12-4 and TRBJ2-5; D not resolved. V was cut by 6 bases and J by 2 bases, with 4 bases left in between. This CDR3 comprises 11 residues. The chain's CDR3 is CASRSQETQYF. In DNA form, the CDR3 reads TGTGCCAGCAGATCGCAAGAGACCCAGTACTTC.

This chain uses TRBV3-1 with TRBJ1-1, with a possible D match to TRBD1 (6 bases). CDR1 and CDR2 (germline): LGHDT, YNNKEL (reference sequence). The V and J ends lost 2 bases and 5 bases respectively, with 12 bases between them. The CDR3 has 14 residues. The CDR3 is CASSQLGAQTEAFF. The DNA for the CDR3 is TGTGCCAGCAGCCAACTGGGGGCGCAAACTGAAGCTTTCTTT.

The rearrangement uses TRBV7-7 and TRBJ2-2, with D maybe TRBD1 (8 bases). V was clipped by 4 bases and J by 5 bases, with 14 bases between them. CDR3 size: 15 residues. The germline gives CDR1 SSHAT, CDR2 FNYEAQ (reference sequence). The CDR3 region is CASSYDRGGTGELFF. As DNA, the CDR3 is TGTGCCAGCAGCTACGACAGGGGAGGGACCGGGGAGCTGTTTTTT. The variable domain in full, with the rest retrieved from reference TRBV7-7 and TRBJ2-2, is GAGVSQSPRYKVTKRGQDVTLRCDPISSHATLYWYQQALGQGPEFLTYFNYEAQPDKSGLPSDRFSAERPEGSISTLTIQRTEQRDSAMYRCASSYDRGGTGELFFGEGSRLTVL.

V and J are TRBV6-1 and TRBJ2-2; D is ambiguous. The CDR3 has 12 residues. CDR1 is MNHNS, CDR2 SASEGT, per germline. V was shortened by 2 bases and J by 8 bases, with 6 bases between the two germline ends. CDR3 region: CASSERWGELFF. The CDR3 coding sequence is TGTGCCAGCAGTGAACGATGGGGGGAGCTGTTTTTT.

The chain employs TRBV18 and TRBJ1-1, with TRBD1 matching over 7 bases. Germline V gene data show CDR1 as KGHSH and CDR2 as LQKENI. The V gene end was trimmed by 3 bases and the J gene end by 1 base; junction bases not matched to a gene: 14. The CDR3 length is 18 residues. The DNA for the CDR3 is TGTGCCAGCTCACCCGAGCGGAAGAAGGGGGCGAGGAACACTGAAGCTTTCTTT. Translating gives CASSPERKKGARNTEAFF.

The CDR3: CSVPEGGRPDTQYF. CDR3 DNA sequence: TGCAGCGTCCCCGAGGGCGGGAGACCAGATACGCAGTATTTT. The J gene is TRBJ2-3, the V gene TRBV29-1, with 7 bases identical to TRBD2. J was trimmed by 4 bases and V by 6 bases; bases with no gene match: 10. The germline V gene has CDR1 SQVTM and CDR2 ANQGSEA. The CDR3 runs to 14 residues.

This chain links TRBV5-1 with TRBJ1-4; D might be TRBD1 (5 bases). The CDR3 sequence is 15 residues long. Trimming took 4 bases from V and 5 from J, leaving 15 bases between them. The V gene's germline CDR1 is SGHRS and CDR2 YFSETQ. Here the CDR3 DNA reads TGCGCCAGCAGCGGCTCCGGGACGGGGAATGAAAAACTGTTTTTT. Its translation: CASSGSGTGNEKLFF.

The chain combines TRBV12-3 or TRBV12-4 with TRBJ2-1; 8 bases fit TRBD2. The CDR3 is 16 amino acids. V was pared by 6 bases and J by 12 bases, with 19 bases of the junction left unmatched. CDR3 DNA: TGTGCCAGCAGATCGGGGGGGGCTAGCGGTCGGGAAGTGCAGTTCTTC. It encodes CASRSGGASGREVQFF.

The sample holds one count of this clonotype. This chain connects TRBV12-3 or TRBV12-4 to TRBJ1-1; D ambiguous. The length of the CDR3 is 14 residues. Trimming stripped 5 bases from V and 1 base from J, with 11 bases between. The CDR3 bases are TGTGCCAGCAGTCCTAGGGCCTGGAACACTGAAGCTTTCTTT. Translated: CASSPRAWNTEAFF.

In DNA, the CDR3 is TGCGCCAGCCAAGCTAGCGGGAGATCGGACACCGGGGAGCTGTTTTTT. Translated: CASQASGRSDTGELFF. V usage is TRBV5-1 and J usage is TRBJ2-2, with 10 nucleotides matching TRBD2. Germline V gives CDR1 SGHRS, CDR2 YFSETQ. After removal of 7 bases from V and 3 bases from J, the junction contained 9 bases not matched to a gene. CDR3 length: 16 amino acids.

The V gene is TRBV7-9, the J gene TRBJ1-2; D possibly corresponds to TRBD1 (5 bases). Germline V gene sequence: CDR1 SEHNR, CDR2 FQNEAQ (reference sequence). Trimming pared 5 bases from V and 6 bases from J, leaving 13 bases between. This CDR3 comprises 13 residues. The CDR3 reads CASSVGDYDGYTF. The CDR3 DNA sequence: TGTGCCAGCAGCGTAGGGGATTACGATGGCTACACCTTC.

CDR3 bases: TGCGCCAGCAGCTTGGAGGCAGGGTTCGAAAACATTCAGTACTTC. Its protein product is CASSLEAGFENIQYF. The chain joins TRBV5-1 to TRBJ2-4; D perhaps matches TRBD1 (5 bases). Germline CDR1 reads SGHRS; CDR2 reads YFSETQ. This CDR3 has 15 residues. V was pared by 0 bases and J by 5 bases, with 12 bases between.

This chain joins TRBV18 and TRBJ2-1; D ambiguous. Per germline, CDR1 KGHSH and CDR2 LQKENI. With 3 bases removed from V and 5 bases from J, the gap between germline ends came to 5 bases. This CDR3 has 12 residues. Here the CDR3 reads CASSPRDNEQFF. The CDR3, as DNA: TGTGCCAGCTCACCTAGAGACAATGAGCAGTTCTTC.